This is a list of T cell receptor beta chains from one sample in a study of OX40 agonist ivuxolimab in advanced cancers. The repertoire was sequenced with immunoSEQ multiplex PCR; TCRdb's copy has only in-frame clones and lacks some. The sample has more than 60,000 clones; 77% are singletons. The source was CD4+ or CD8+ T cells sorted from blood, collected in a trial of the OX40 agonist ivuxolimab. The receptors derive from an adult with an advanced solid tumor such as melanoma, head and neck, liver or kidney cancer. CDR3s include the opening cysteine and the closing phenylalanine or tryptophan. The D gene is left open where the match is weak. Size is stated for part of the rows, as once, few or many counts, or as a class when the clone is expanded.

>NA|TRBJ1-2|TRBV19|TRBD1
CASSNRDRGRIVGYTF
TGTGCCAGTAGTAACCGGGACAGGGGGCGCATAGTTGGCTACACCTTC
>NA|TRBJ2-1|TRBV5-1|TRBD1
CASSQLGQGFGNEQFF
TGCGCCAGCAGCCAGCTTGGACAGGGCTTTGGCAATGAGCAGTTCTTC
>NA|TRBJ2-7|TRBV7-9|NA
CASSLAEAYEQYF
TGTGCCAGCAGCTTAGCGGAGGCCTACGAGCAGTACTTC
>NA|TRBJ2-6|TRBV6-5|NA
CASSYDSLSGANVLTF
TGTGCCAGCAGTTACGACAGCCTCTCTGGGGCCAACGTCCTGACTTTC
>NA|TRBJ1-2|TRBV5-6|NA
CASSLRGAYGYTF
TGTGCCAGCAGCTTACGGGGGGCATATGGCTACACCTTC
>NA|TRBJ1-2|TRBV4-2|TRBD1
CASSQDPGQGAFGYTF
TGTGCCAGCAGCCAAGATCCGGGACAGGGGGCGTTTGGCTACACCTTC
>NA|TRBJ2-1|TRBV9|TRBD2
CASSVLSGGDNEQFF
TGTGCCAGCAGCGTACTCAGCGGGGGGGACAATGAGCAGTTCTTC
>NA|TRBJ2-3|TRBV30|TRBD2
CAWSETSGHTQYF
TGTGCCTGGAGCGAAACTAGCGGCCATACGCAGTATTTT
>NA|TRBJ1-2|TRBV28|TRBD1
CASSTTGTDHYGYTF
TGTGCCAGCAGTACCACCGGGACAGACCATTATGGCTACACCTTC
>NA|TRBJ2-2|TRBV5-1|NA
CASSPLSGELFF
TGCGCCAGCAGCCCTTTGTCGGGGGAGCTGTTTTTT
>NA|TRBJ1-2|TRBV29-1|NA
CSGEGPSNYGYTF
TGCAGCGGGGAGGGCCCAAGCAACTATGGCTACACCTTC
>NA|TRBJ1-1|TRBV6-6|NA
CASRGSPGQTNTEAFF
TGTGCCAGCAGGGGGTCACCCGGACAGACGAACACTGAAGCTTTCTTT
>NA|TRBJ1-1|TRBV9|NA
CASSVAMDILAGNTEAFF
TGTGCCAGCAGCGTAGCCATGGATATTTTGGCCGGGAACACTGAAGCTTTCTTT
>NA|TRBJ1-1|TRBV5-1|TRBD1
CASSLEQGRAEAFF
TGCGCCAGCAGCTTGGAACAGGGGCGTGCTGAAGCTTTCTTT
>NA|TRBJ1-4|TRBV5-6|NA
CASSLQGRGNEKLFF
TGTGCCAGCAGCTTGCAAGGGAGAGGTAATGAAAAACTGTTTTTT
>NA|TRBJ1-2|TRBV27|NA
CASKPVAGADYGYTF
TGTGCCAGTAAACCCGTGGCAGGGGCCGACTATGGCTACACCTTC
>NA|TRBJ2-2|TRBV5-1|TRBD1
CASSLASLGQGTGELFF
TGCGCCAGCAGCTTGGCCTCATTGGGACAGGGGACCGGGGAGCTGTTTTTT
>few|TRBJ2-2|TRBV4-1|TRBD2
CASSQGLKSGGADTGELFF
TGCGCCAGCAGCCAAGGGTTAAAAAGCGGGGGGGCCGACACCGGGGAGCTGTTTTTT
>NA|TRBJ2-3|TRBV5-1|TRBD2
CASSLVPAGAVADTQYF
TGCGCCAGCAGCTTGGTCCCAGCGGGGGCTGTAGCAGATACGCAGTATTTT
>NA|TRBJ2-1|TRBV5-4|TRBD2
CASSYYLAGDSYNEQFF
TGTGCCAGCAGTTACTACCTAGCGGGAGACTCCTACAATGAGCAGTTCTTC
>NA|TRBJ2-1|TRBV10-3|NA
CAIKGGNEQFF
TGTGCCATCAAAGGGGGGAATGAGCAGTTCTTC
>NA|TRBJ2-3|TRBV30|NA
CAWRRTGDTDTQYF
TGTGCCTGGAGACGCACGGGAGACACAGATACGCAGTATTTT
>few|TRBJ1-2|TRBV6-6|TRBD1
CASSWENRDRDGYTF
TGTGCCAGCAGCTGGGAGAACCGGGACAGGGATGGCTACACCTTC
>medium-sized|TRBJ1-5|TRBV5-6|NA
CASSLKFNRNQPQHF
TGTGCCAGCAGCCTTAAGTTTAATCGCAATCAGCCCCAGCATTTT
>NA|TRBJ2-2|TRBV6-6|TRBD2
CASMVSGGTGELFF
TGTGCCAGCATGGTTAGCGGGGGGACCGGGGAGCTGTTTTTT
>few|TRBJ1-2|TRBV21-1|NA
CASNGSGGYTF
TGTGCCAGCAACGGGAGTGGTGGCTACACCTTC
>NA|TRBJ2-7|TRBV16|NA
CASSRESVYEQYF
TGTGCCAGCAGCCGGGAGAGCGTCTACGAGCAGTACTTC
>once|TRBJ2-2|TRBV7-3|TRBD1
CASSKEGAGSGELFF
TGTGCCAGCAGCAAAGAGGGGGCAGGTTCCGGGGAGCTGTTTTTT
>few|TRBJ2-2|TRBV10-3|NA
CAISVDGIGELFF
TGTGCCATCAGCGTGGACGGGATCGGGGAGCTGTTTTTT
>NA|TRBJ1-1|TRBV4-1|NA
CASSRVGQATEAFF
TGCGCCAGCAGCCGCGTGGGTCAGGCCACTGAAGCTTTCTTT
>NA|TRBJ2-5|TRBV4-1|TRBD2
CASSQEGLAAETQYF
TGCGCCAGCAGCCAAGAAGGACTAGCGGCAGAGACCCAGTACTTC
>NA|TRBJ2-7|TRBV30|NA
CAGTRDGAYEQYF
TGTGCCGGAACCCGGGACGGCGCCTACGAGCAGTACTTC
>NA|TRBJ1-2|TRBV27|NA
CASSLNRVLDNYGYTF
TGTGCCAGCAGTTTAAACAGGGTTTTGGATAACTATGGCTACACCTTC